The 3 T cell receptor beta chains in this list originate from one sample, sequenced in a study of blood T cell repertoires in COVID-19. Generated by immunoSEQ multiplex PCR, the TCRdb table keeps only in-frame clones and is missing some. Altogether tens of thousands of clones are present, about 80% being singletons, with the ten largest covering approximately 55%. Sequences were obtained from peripheral blood. All receptors derive from a woman of 80 years or more with acute or convalescent COVID-19.

A remark on this clone: Compared with germline, one end of the junction differs, possibly owing to a read error. This sequence joins TRBV18 and TRBJ1-2; 7 positions match TRBD1. This CDR3 has 16 amino acids. Per germline, CDR1 KGHSH and CDR2 LQKENI. CDR3 DNA sequence: TGTGCCAGCTCCACCTCCATACAGGGGATTGAGGGGCTCGAGCGGTTC. Its translation is CASSTSIQGIEGLERF. The full variable domain, its missing parts supplied by reference TRBV18 and TRBJ1-2, is NAGVMQNPRHLVRRRGQEARLRCSPMKGHSHVYWYRQLPEEGLKFMVYLQKENIIDESGMPKERFSAEFPKEGPSILRIQQVVRGDSAAYFCASSTSIQGIEGLERFGSGTRLTVV.

The rearrangement joins TRBV30 to TRBJ1-5, with D possibly being TRBD1 (5 bases). With 4 bases removed from V and 0 bases from J, the gap between germline ends came to 16 bases. The CDR3 covers 16 residues. Germline CDR1 GTSNPN, CDR2 SVGIG (reference sequence). CDR3 sequence reads: CAWTTPGGYSNQPQHF. CDR3 nucleotide sequence: TGTGCCTGGACCACTCCCGGGGGGTATAGCAATCAGCCCCAGCATTTT.

The chain is built from TRBV19 and TRBJ2-7; the D gene is possibly TRBD2 (5 bases). Per the germline V gene, CDR1 is LNHDA and CDR2 is SQIVND (reference sequence). The CDR3 has 16 amino acids. Trimming pared 1 base from V and 2 bases from J, leaving 15 bases between. The CDR3 coding sequence is TGTGCCAGTAGTATAGGTCCCAGCACGGGGACCTACGAGCAGTACTTC. Its translation: CASSIGPSTGTYEQYF.